A single T cell receptor beta chain is shown here with its context. Its target is unknown. This specimen comes from a study of cytomegalovirus exposure and HLA in healthy donors. Findings of the study overall: CMV antigen specificity of three CMV-associated chains was confirmed in vitro. Generally TCR sequences proved uncommon, though certain public TCRs appeared in numerous donors.

Vbeta (60) and Jbeta (13) primers were used in the PCR. Some clones are missing from TCRdb's copy, which holds only in-frame ones; the method was immunoSEQ multiplex PCR. The table has 150,000 to 200,000 clones, about 81% seen once; the top ten hold 2.2%. V was pared by 6 bases and J by 8 bases, with 14 bases between. CDR3 length equals 13 residues. Germline assignment: CDR1 SGHDN and CDR2 FVKESK. The chain has TRBV14 and TRBJ2-1, with D perhaps TRBD2 (6 bases). Sequencing was done on a sample of PBMCs. The origin of this receptor is a woman in her 30s in good health and CMV-seronegative. The CDR3: CASRRLGLDEQFF. The CDR3 DNA sequence: TGTGCCAGCAGACGACTAGGCTTGGATGAGCAGTTCTTC. The full variable domain, completed using reference TRBV14 and TRBJ2-1, is EAGVTQFPSHSVIEKGQTVTLRCDPISGHDNLYWYRRVMGKEIKFLLHFVKESKQDESGMPNNRFLAERTGGTYSTLKVQPAELEDSGVYFCASRRLGLDEQFFGPGTRLTVL.